This section outlines one T cell receptor beta chain sequence together with its context. Its specificity is unknown. The data derive from a study of cytomegalovirus exposure and HLA in healthy donors. Findings and limits, study-wide: When analyzed later, the rates of TCR association showed variation by HLA locus, with DRB1 the most and HLA-C the fewest.

The PCR had 60 Vbeta and 13 Jbeta primers. Assay: immunoSEQ multiplex PCR; the TCRdb copy retains only in-frame clones and omits some. The sample carries about 200,000 clones, around 80% recorded once. The receptor was derived from a woman under 40 in good health and CMV-seropositive. Sequenced: PBMCs.

The DNA of the CDR3 is TGTGCCAGCAGTTCGCTCCTCGGGGGACAAGAGACCCAGTACTTC. It is translated as CASSSLLGGQETQYF. The chain carries TRBV6-6 and TRBJ2-5, with a tentative D call TRBD2 (6 bases). Trimming cost V 4 bases and J 2 bases, with 14 bases left between them. The CDR3 runs 15 residues. Germline lookup yields CDR1 MNHNY and CDR2 SVGAGI (reference sequence).